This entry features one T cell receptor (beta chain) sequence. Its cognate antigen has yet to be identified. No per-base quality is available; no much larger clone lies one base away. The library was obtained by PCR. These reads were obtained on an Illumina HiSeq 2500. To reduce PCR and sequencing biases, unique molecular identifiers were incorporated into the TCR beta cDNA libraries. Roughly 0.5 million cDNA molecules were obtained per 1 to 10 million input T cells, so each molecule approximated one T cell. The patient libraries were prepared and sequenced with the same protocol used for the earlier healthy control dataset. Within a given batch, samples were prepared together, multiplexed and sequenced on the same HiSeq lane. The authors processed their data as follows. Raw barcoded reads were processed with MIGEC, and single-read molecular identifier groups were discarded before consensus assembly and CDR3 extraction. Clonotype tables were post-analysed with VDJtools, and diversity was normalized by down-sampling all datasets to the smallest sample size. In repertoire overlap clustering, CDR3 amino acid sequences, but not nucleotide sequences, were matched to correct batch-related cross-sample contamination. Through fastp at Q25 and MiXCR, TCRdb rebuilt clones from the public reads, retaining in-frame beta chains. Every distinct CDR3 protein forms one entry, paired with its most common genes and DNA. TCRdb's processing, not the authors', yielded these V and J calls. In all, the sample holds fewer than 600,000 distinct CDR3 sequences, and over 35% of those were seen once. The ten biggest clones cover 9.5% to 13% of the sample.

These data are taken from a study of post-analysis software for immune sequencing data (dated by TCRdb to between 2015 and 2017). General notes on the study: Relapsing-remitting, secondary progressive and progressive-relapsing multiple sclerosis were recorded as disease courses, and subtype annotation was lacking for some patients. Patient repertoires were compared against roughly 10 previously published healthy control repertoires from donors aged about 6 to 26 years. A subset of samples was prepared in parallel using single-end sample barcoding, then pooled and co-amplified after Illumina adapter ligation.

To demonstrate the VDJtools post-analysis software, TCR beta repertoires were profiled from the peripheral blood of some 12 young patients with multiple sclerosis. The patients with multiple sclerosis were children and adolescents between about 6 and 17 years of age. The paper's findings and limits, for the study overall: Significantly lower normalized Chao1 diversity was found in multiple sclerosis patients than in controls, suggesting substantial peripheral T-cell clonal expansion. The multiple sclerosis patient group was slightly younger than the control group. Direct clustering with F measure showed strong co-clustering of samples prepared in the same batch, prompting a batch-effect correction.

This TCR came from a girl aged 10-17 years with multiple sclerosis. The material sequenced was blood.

The nucleotide sequence reads TGTGCCAGCTCGCGCGGGAGAGAGGCAGATACGCAGTATTTT. Translated, this is CASSRGREADTQYF. This sequence uses TRBV2 and TRBJ2-3; 7 bases in the middle match TRBD2. The CDR1 and CDR2 encoded by the germline V gene are SNHLY and FYNNEI. Compared with germline, V lacks 8 bases and J lacks 4 bases; bases without a gene match: 9. From cysteine to phenylalanine, the CDR3 is 14 amino acids long. The read is trimmed to its CDR3 DNA, 42 bases read in frame from base 1.